The 22 T cell receptor beta chains in this list originate from one sample, sequenced in a study of blood T cell repertoires in COVID-19. Here immunoSEQ multiplex PCR was the method, and the copy in TCRdb shows in-frame clones only, minus some. Found here are hundreds of thousands of clones, approximately 85% of them singletons; the top ten hold about 4.8%. The sequenced material came from peripheral blood. The receptors derive from a woman aged 70-85 years with acute or convalescent COVID-19.

The chain joins TRBV6-5 to TRBJ1-2, with no clear D. Per germline, CDR1 MNHEY and CDR2 SVGAGI. The CDR3 spans 15 residues. Trimming left V 5 bases short and J 4 bases short, with 17 bases between. In DNA, the CDR3 is TGTGCCAGCAGTATCCGACATGGGCTGACCTATGGCTACACCTTC. It yields the protein CASSIRHGLTYGYTF.

V usage is TRBV6-4 and J usage is TRBJ2-1; D perhaps matches TRBD2 (6 bases). V was trimmed by 5 bases and J by 0 bases, leaving 14 bases between them. Germline V gene sequence: CDR1 MRHNA, CDR2 SNTAGT. CDR3 length equals 16 residues. Here the CDR3 reads CASSRGLPSSYNEQFF. The CDR3 bases are TGTGCCAGCAGTAGGGGACTCCCGAGCTCCTACAATGAGCAGTTCTTC.

This sequence joins TRBV20-1 and TRBJ2-3; 8 bases agree with TRBD2. Germline V CDR1 and CDR2: DFQATT, SNEGSKA (reference sequence). V was clipped by 3 bases and J by 0 bases; unmatched bases: 2. The CDR3 totals 14 residues. In nucleotides, the CDR3 is TGCAGTGCTAGTACTAGCGGAAGCACAGATACGCAGTATTTT. Translating gives CSASTSGSTDTQYF.

This chain links TRBV5-4 with TRBJ2-5, with TRBD1 identical over 9 bases. Germline V lookup: CDR1 SGHNT, CDR2 YYREEE (reference sequence). The CDR3 extends over 15 amino acids. V was clipped by 2 bases and J by 1 base; unmatched bases: 3. The CDR3 region is CASSLPGQGQETQYF. The CDR3 DNA sequence: TGTGCCAGCAGCTTACCGGGACAGGGCCAAGAGACCCAGTACTTC.

V and J are TRBV5-1 and TRBJ1-1; the D is unclear. Germline V CDR1 and CDR2: SGHRS, YFSETQ. The CDR3 is made up of 14 amino acids. The V end lost 4 bases, the J end lost 5 bases, and 15 bases lay between the germline ends. CDR3: CASSLVELPTEAFF. CDR3 sequence (DNA): TGCGCCAGCAGCCTGGTTGAGTTACCAACTGAAGCTTTCTTT.

CDR3 DNA sequence: TGTGCCAGCAGGCTAGCGGGGGTGGATGAGCAGTTCTTC. This gives the protein CASRLAGVDEQFF. J is TRBJ2-1 and V is TRBV4-2; TRBD2 agrees at 10 bases. The CDR3 runs to 13 residues. In germline, CDR1 is LGHNA, CDR2 YNFKEQ. V dropped 6 bases and J dropped 8; count of bases not matched to a gene: 4.

This clone was counted a few times. The CDR3 DNA is TGCAGCGTTGATACGACAGAAAATGGCTATCAGTACACCTTC. Amino acids: CSVDTTENGYQYTF. The gene calls are TRBV29-1 and TRBJ1-2, with D maybe TRBD1 (5 bases). This CDR3 has 14 amino acids. Trimming took 3 bases from V and 11 from J, leaving 22 bases between them. CDR1 SQVTM and CDR2 ANQGSEA come from the germline V gene.

V gene TRBV6-5 combines with J gene TRBJ2-1; tentative D call: TRBD2 (6 bases). The CDR3 sequence is 13 residues long. CDR1 and CDR2 from the germline V gene are MNHEY and SVGAGI. V shed 6 bases and J shed 4 bases, with 10 bases lying between them. The CDR3 region is CASRGLSYNEQFF. As DNA, the CDR3 is TGTGCCAGCAGGGGACTGTCTTACAATGAGCAGTTCTTC.

V is TRBV4-1 and J is TRBJ1-4; a weak D match, TRBD1 (5 bases). V gave up 0 bases and J gave up 2 bases, with 10 bases separating them. Germline V gene sequence: CDR1 MGHRA, CDR2 YSYEKL. The CDR3 is 16 residues long. Here the CDR3 reads CASSQDVGGTNEKLFF. CDR3 DNA sequence: TGCGCCAGCAGCCAAGATGTGGGGGGGACTAATGAAAAACTGTTTTTT.

V is TRBV14 and J is TRBJ1-3; D unclear. The CDR3 is 13 residues long. The germline CDR1 and CDR2 sequences are SGHDN and FVKESK. Trimming cost V 3 bases and J 4 bases, with 7 bases left between them. The CDR3 DNA is TGTGCCAGCAGCCATCCAGGAGGAAACACCATATATTTT. This codes for CASSHPGGNTIYF.

The V and J genes are TRBV30 and TRBJ1-5; unclear D gene. The V gene lost 1 base and the J gene lost 11 bases, with 12 bases spanning the gap. Germline loops: CDR1 GTSNPN, CDR2 SVGIG (reference sequence). The CDR3 is made up of 12 amino acids. In nucleotides, the CDR3 is TGTGCCTGGAGTGATTCCGGGGAGGCCCAGCATTTT. Protein sequence: CAWSDSGEAQHF.

The count of this clone is one. The chain joins TRBV5-1 to TRBJ2-4; TRBD1 matches at 7 bases. Germline CDR1 reads SGHRS; CDR2 reads YFSETQ. The length of the CDR3 is 15 residues. J gave up 7 bases and V 0 bases, and 7 bases lay outside the gene matches. CDR3 region: CASSLDTTGNNIQYF. CDR3 nucleotide sequence: TGCGCCAGCAGCTTGGACACGACAGGGAATAACATTCAGTACTTC.

The chain links TRBV6-2 or TRBV6-3 to TRBJ1-4; D gene ambiguous. This CDR3 has 16 residues. Trimming removed 2 bases at V and 5 bases at J, with 15 bases between. CDR1 and CDR2 (germline): MNHEY, SVGEGT. The CDR3 DNA reads as TGTGCCAGCAGTTACGGAGGCCGAGTGACCAATGAAAAACTGTTTTTT. Its translation: CASSYGGRVTNEKLFF.

The chain combines TRBV11-2 with TRBJ1-1; D ambiguous. In germline, CDR1 is SGHAT, CDR2 FQNNGV. The V end lost 5 bases, the J end lost 0 bases, and 13 bases lay between the germline ends. This CDR3 spans 15 amino acids. The CDR3 bases are TGTGCCAGCAGCCCCTCTGACGGGATGAACACTGAAGCTTTCTTT. It encodes CASSPSDGMNTEAFF.

The genes are TRBV9 and TRBJ2-5; 8 bases are shared with TRBD1. Germline lookup yields CDR1 SGDLS and CDR2 YYNGEE. V was pared by 0 bases and J by 4 bases, with 2 bases of the junction left unmatched. CDR3 length equals 14 residues. DNA of the CDR3: TGTGCCAGCAGCGTAGCGACAGGGGCAGAGACCCAGTACTTC. Encoded protein: CASSVATGAETQYF.

V usage is TRBV9 and J usage is TRBJ1-2; 7 bases map to TRBD1. The junction had 8 bases not matched to a gene; V was cut back by 4 bases and J by 8 bases. CDR1 is SGDLS and CDR2 is YYNGEE in the germline V gene. The CDR3 is made up of 13 amino acids. CDR3 protein: CASSPQGGSGYTF. The CDR3 DNA reads as TGTGCCAGCAGCCCCCAGGGGGGTTCGGGCTACACCTTC. Drawing the rest from reference TRBV9 and TRBJ1-2, the complete variable domain is DSGVTQTPKHLITATGQRVTLRCSPRSGDLSVYWYQQSLDQGLQFLIQYYNGEERAKGNILERFSAQQFPDLHSELNLSSLELGDSALYFCASSPQGGSGYTFGSGTRLTVV.

The chain carries TRBV7-2 and TRBJ1-2; D is possibly TRBD1 (6 bases). The V gene's germline CDR1 is SGHTA and CDR2 FQGNSA. V was clipped by 4 bases and J by 4 bases, with 10 bases between them. This CDR3 has 13 amino acids. The CDR3 loop is CASSSTGSYGYTF. CDR3 DNA sequence: TGTGCCAGCAGCTCAACAGGGAGCTATGGCTACACCTTC.

J is TRBJ1-1 and V is TRBV6-1; unclear D gene. Trimming removed 2 bases at V and 0 bases at J, with 10 bases between. Germline CDR1 is MNHNS and CDR2 is SASEGT. The CDR3 sequence is 15 residues long. CDR3 region: CASSELSQMNTEAFF. In DNA, the CDR3 is TGTGCCAGCAGTGAATTAAGTCAGATGAACACTGAAGCTTTCTTT.

Concerning this clone: This CDR3 is also generated by other DNA sequences in the sample. V is TRBV11-2 and J is TRBJ1-2; D remains unclear. The CDR3 totals 13 residues. Per germline, CDR1 SGHAT and CDR2 FQNNGV. V was pared by 1 base and J by 3 bases, with 6 bases between. This CDR3 reads CASSLGGDYGYTF. The CDR3 nucleotides read TGTGCCAGCAGCTTAGGAGGAGACTATGGCTACACCTTC.

The chain is built from TRBV10-3 and TRBJ1-2, with a tentative D call TRBD1 (6 bases). Trimming removed 5 bases at V and 5 bases at J, with 12 bases between. From germline, CDR1 is ENHRY and CDR2 SYGVKD. The CDR3 is made up of 13 amino acids. CDR3 amino acids: CAISLDSLYGYTF. The CDR3, as DNA: TGTGCCATCAGTTTGGACAGTCTTTATGGCTACACCTTC.

The chain employs TRBV14 and TRBJ2-3; D gene uncertain. From germline, CDR1 is SGHDN and CDR2 FVKESK. CDR3 length equals 14 residues. The V gene lost 4 bases and the J gene lost 3 bases, with 11 bases spanning the gap. The CDR3 DNA follows: TGTGCCAGCAGCCTTATTCCCAGGACAGATACGCAGTATTTT. It translates to CASSLIPRTDTQYF.

The J gene is TRBJ2-2, the V gene TRBV4-2; TRBD2 matches at 7 bases. The CDR3 runs to 17 residues. The germline V gene encodes CDR1 LGHNA and CDR2 YNFKEQ. The J segment lost 3 bases and the V segment lost 1 base, leaving 8 bases of the junction unmatched. The CDR3 bases are TGTGCCAGCAGCCAAGGGATCGGGGCGGGGGACACCGGGGAGCTGTTTTTT. It encodes CASSQGIGAGDTGELFF.